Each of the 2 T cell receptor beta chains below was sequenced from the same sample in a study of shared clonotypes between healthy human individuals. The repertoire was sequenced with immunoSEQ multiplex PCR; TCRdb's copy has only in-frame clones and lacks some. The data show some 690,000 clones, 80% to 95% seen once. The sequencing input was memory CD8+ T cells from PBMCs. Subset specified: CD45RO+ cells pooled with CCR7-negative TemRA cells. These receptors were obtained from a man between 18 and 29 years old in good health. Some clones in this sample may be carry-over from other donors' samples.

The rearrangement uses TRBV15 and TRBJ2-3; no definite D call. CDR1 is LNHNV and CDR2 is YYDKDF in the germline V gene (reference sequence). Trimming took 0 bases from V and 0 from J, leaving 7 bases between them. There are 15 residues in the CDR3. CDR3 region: CATSRDLSSTDTQYF. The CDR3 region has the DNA TGTGCCACCAGCAGAGATCTTAGCAGCACAGATACGCAGTATTTT.

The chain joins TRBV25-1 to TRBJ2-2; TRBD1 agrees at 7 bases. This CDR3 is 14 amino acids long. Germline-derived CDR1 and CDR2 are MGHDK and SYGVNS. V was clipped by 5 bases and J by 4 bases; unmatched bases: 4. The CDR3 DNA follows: TGTGCCAGCAGTCTGAGGGGGCCCACCGGGGAGCTGTTTTTT. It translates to CASSLRGPTGELFF.